Shown below are 12 T cell receptor beta chains from a single sample sequenced in a study of blood T cells in healthy people across ages. The use of a sample-barcoded 5' primer and a J-beta primer mix characterized a second PCR of roughly 6 to 12 cycles. TCRdb re-derived calls from the 5' RACE reads in MiXCR, one entry per CDR3 protein. Of more than 800,000 distinct CDR3 sequences in the sample, roughly 26% were seen once. The sample consisted of blood. The receptors derive from a woman of 80 years or more in good health.

Details on this clonotype: This may arise from a read error, as a much more abundant clone is one base away. The chain carries TRBV12-3 or TRBV12-4 and TRBJ2-2; 8 bases align to TRBD1. The CDR3 is made up of 15 amino acids. This CDR3 reads CASSSRQGNSGELFF. For the CDR3, the DNA is TGTGCCAGCAGCTCTAGACAGGGGAACAGCGGGGAGCTGTTTTTT.

This clonotype was detected many times. CDR3 region: CASSDLGAGLAGANVLTF. CDR3 sequence (DNA): TGTGCCAGCTCTGACCTTGGGGCAGGGCTCGCTGGGGCCAACGTCCTGACTTTC. This chain joins TRBV6-1 and TRBJ2-6; D may be TRBD1 (5 bases). Trimming left V 8 bases short and J 2 bases short, with 22 bases between. Germline loops: CDR1 MNHNS, CDR2 SASEGT. The CDR3 sequence is 18 residues long.

Concerning this clonotype itself: This clone may be a read error of a much larger clone one base away. V and J are TRBV28 and TRBJ2-4; TRBD2 agrees at 8 bases. The tail of the sequence fits TRBJ2-7 better, so the J call may be wrong. The CDR3 length is 14 residues. Germline V gene lookup returns CDR1 MDHEN and CDR2 SYDVKM. CDR3 DNA: TGTGCCAGCAGAGCCGGGGGGGCCTTCTACGAGCAGTACTTC. Its protein is CASRAGGAFYEQYF.

In regard to this clonotype: This could be a read error, since a much larger clone is one nucleotide away. The chain employs TRBV28 and TRBJ2-1; 9 bases fit TRBD1. Germline values: CDR1 MDHEN, CDR2 SYDVKM. The CDR3 length is 13 residues. As DNA, the CDR3 is TGTGTCAGCAGTCCACAGGGGGCAAATGAGCAGTTCTTC. This sequence encodes CVSSPQGANEQFF.

The sample holds many counts of this clonotype. The V gene is TRBV7-9, the J gene TRBJ1-2; a weak D match, TRBD1 (5 bases). This CDR3 comprises 14 residues. In germline, CDR1 is SEHNR, CDR2 FQNEAQ (reference sequence). V lost 5 bases, J lost 3 bases, and 13 bases lay in between. As DNA, the CDR3 is TGTGCCAGCAGCGGAATGGGGGGAGACTATGGCTACACCTTC. Its protein product is CASSGMGGDYGYTF.

Points on this clonotype: A much larger clone sits a single nucleotide away, making a read error possible. In this CDR3 the conserved last residue, phenylalanine or tryptophan, is missing, so a read error is likely. The chain couples TRBV6-2 or TRBV6-3 to TRBJ2-4; a weak D match, TRBD2 (5 bases). Trimming pared 4 bases from V and 0 bases from J, leaving 10 bases between. This CDR3 has 15 residues. Germline CDR1 MNHEY, CDR2 SVGEGT. Here the CDR3 reads CASSFPRGAKNIQYL. The CDR3 DNA reads as TGTGCCAGCAGTTTTCCACGGGGAGCCAAAAACATTCAGTACCTC.

This clonotype was observed a few times. This chain uses TRBV3-1 with TRBJ1-5; 7 bases are a match to TRBD1. The CDR3 extends over 15 amino acids. Germline assignment: CDR1 LGHDT and CDR2 YNNKEL (reference sequence). The V segment lost 4 bases and the J segment 4 bases; nucleotides outside the gene matches: 7. In nucleotides, the CDR3 is TGTGCCAGCAGCCTACCAGGGGGTCCAAATCAGCCCCAGCATTTT. It specifies CASSLPGGPNQPQHF.

This clonotype was recorded a few times. This sequence joins TRBV7-2 and TRBJ1-2; TRBD1 aligns across 9 bases. The CDR3 length is 15 residues. V was pared by 5 bases and J by 5 bases, with 9 bases of the junction left unmatched. CDR1 and CDR2 from the germline V gene are SGHTA and FQGNSA. CDR3 amino acids: CASSDRGGVWYGYTF. The CDR3 region has the DNA TGTGCCAGCAGCGACAGGGGGGGGGTGTGGTATGGCTACACCTTC.

The CDR3 loop reads CASSGGTTGELFF. DNA for the CDR3: TGTGCCAGCAGCGGTGGGACGACCGGGGAGCTGTTTTTT. The chain uses TRBV11-3 and TRBJ2-2, with D possibly called TRBD1 or TRBD2 (5 bases each). CDR3 length: 13 amino acids. CDR1 is SGHNT, CDR2 YENEEA, per germline. Trimming left V 5 bases short and J 5 bases short, with 9 bases between.

This clonotype was seen a handful of times. V and J are TRBV9 and TRBJ1-2, with D perhaps TRBD1 (5 bases). With 4 bases removed from V and 3 bases from J, the gap between germline ends came to 16 bases. Germline CDR1 is SGDLS and CDR2 is YYNGEE. This CDR3 spans 15 amino acids. The DNA for the CDR3 is TGTGCCAGCAGCCAAAATATGGGGGGGGACTATGGCTACACCTTC. Residues: CASSQNMGGDYGYTF.

The chain couples TRBV7-3 to TRBJ2-1; D is ambiguous. The CDR3 length is 16 residues. The germline V gene encodes CDR1 SGHTA and CDR2 FQGTGA. V lost 5 bases and J 7 bases, leaving 21 bases between the germline ends. The CDR3 sequence: CASSPAPRTLGNEQFF. In DNA, the CDR3 is TGTGCCAGCAGCCCAGCCCCCAGGACCCTTGGGAATGAGCAGTTCTTC. Drawing the rest from reference TRBV7-3 and TRBJ2-1, the complete variable domain is GAGVSQTPSNKVTEKGKYVELRCDPISGHTALYWYRQSLGQGPEFLIYFQGTGAADDSGLPNDRFFAVRPEGSVSTLKIQRTERGDSAVYLCASSPAPRTLGNEQFFGPGTRLTVL.

Ten or more counts support this clonotype. The chain employs TRBV6-2 or TRBV6-3 and TRBJ2-3; D ambiguous. The CDR3 runs 14 residues. Germline CDR1 is MNHEY and CDR2 is SVGEGT. The V gene lost 2 bases and the J gene lost 4 bases, with 10 bases spanning the gap. CDR3 amino acids: CASSYPVDADTQYF. DNA of the CDR3: TGTGCCAGCAGTTACCCCGTCGATGCAGATACGCAGTATTTT.